This TCR beta chain was captured by sequencing in a study of shared clonotypes between healthy human individuals. Clones were sequenced by immunoSEQ multiplex PCR, and TCRdb holds only the in-frame ones, with some missing. Of under 850,000 clones detected, about 91% appear once; the ten largest clones hold nearly 25%. Germline V gene data show CDR1 as SGHKS and CDR2 as YYEKEE (reference sequence). The V gene lost 0 bases and the J gene lost 8 bases, with 12 bases spanning the gap. The CDR3 runs to 14 residues. Naive CD8 cells lacked CD45RO and underwent positive selection for CCR7, leaving out terminally differentiated effector memory CD45RA+ cells.

The origin of this receptor is a man under 40 in good health. V gene TRBV5-5 combines with J gene TRBJ2-1, with D uncertain. Input material: naive CD8+ T cells sorted from blood. CDR3 amino acids: CASSLANTGYEQFF. The CDR3 DNA reads as TGTGCCAGCAGCTTGGCAAACACGGGCTATGAGCAGTTCTTC.